Below are 32 T cell receptor beta chains sequenced from a single sample in a study of T cell responses to AZD1222 COVID-19 vaccine. Profiled with immunoSEQ multiplex PCR; TCRdb holds only in-frame clones, not every one. This sample carries some 39,000 clones, 80% to 95% of them seen once, and the ten largest clones take about two fifths. This sample comprised peripheral blood, obtained 28 days after the second AZD1222 dose. The receptors derive from an adult who received the AZD1222 COVID-19 vaccine.

The rearrangement uses TRBV7-6 and TRBJ2-1; 12 positions agree with TRBD2. CDR3 length: 17 residues. The V segment lost 4 bases and the J segment 4 bases; nucleotides outside the gene matches: 8. The V gene's germline CDR1 is SGHVS and CDR2 FNYEAQ. CDR3 sequence reads: CASSSTTGLAGYNEQFF. For the CDR3, the DNA is TGTGCCAGCAGCTCAACGACAGGACTAGCGGGGTACAATGAGCAGTTCTTC.

V and J are TRBV7-9 and TRBJ1-1; D gene unclear. V was trimmed by 5 bases and J by 3 bases, leaving 19 bases between them. Germline V gives CDR1 SEHNR, CDR2 FQNEAQ (reference sequence). The CDR3 is made up of 16 amino acids. The CDR3 DNA sequence: TGTGCCAGCAGCAACCGTCAAGGAGGATCGGACACTGAAGCTTTCTTT. It specifies CASSNRQGGSDTEAFF.

The rearrangement uses TRBV19 and TRBJ1-4, with D perhaps TRBD1 (5 bases). The CDR3 totals 13 residues. The ends were cut back, 5 bases at V and 10 bases at J, with 14 bases in the middle. Germline values: CDR1 LNHDA, CDR2 SQIVND (reference sequence). The CDR3 DNA follows: TGTGCCAGTAGTCCCCCAGGGAACGGAAAACTGTTTTTT. It specifies CASSPPGNGKLFF.

The chain carries TRBV4-2 and TRBJ2-2; no clear D. This CDR3 has 16 residues. Trimming cost V 4 bases and J 1 base, with 13 bases left between them. Germline lookup yields CDR1 LGHNA and CDR2 YNFKEQ. CDR3 residues: CASSLQTPQNTGELFF. The DNA of the CDR3 is TGTGCCAGCAGCCTTCAGACTCCCCAGAACACCGGGGAGCTGTTTTTT.

The count of this clone is one. The gene calls are TRBV11-3 and TRBJ2-2; D ambiguous. The germline V gene encodes CDR1 SGHNT and CDR2 YENEEA. This CDR3 has 13 amino acids. Trimming cost V 4 bases and J 2 bases, with 5 bases left between them. The CDR3 protein is CASSSFNTGELFF. CDR3 sequence (DNA): TGTGCCAGCAGCTCCTTCAACACCGGGGAGCTGTTTTTT.

The chain has TRBV27 and TRBJ1-5; D gene ambiguous. CDR3 size: 15 residues. Germline CDR1 MNHEY, CDR2 SMNVEV (reference sequence). With 1 base removed from V and 3 bases from J, the gap between germline ends came to 10 bases. CDR3: CASSLYSQTNQPQHF. CDR3 sequence (DNA): TGTGCCAGCAGTTTATACTCACAGACCAATCAGCCCCAGCATTTT.

The chain combines TRBV9 with TRBJ2-5; D ambiguous. V was clipped by 0 bases and J by 6 bases, with 6 bases between them. Germline V gene data show CDR1 as SGDLS and CDR2 as YYNGEE. This CDR3 region has 12 residues. CDR3 in amino acids: CASSVDSQTQYF. As DNA, the CDR3 is TGTGCCAGCAGCGTAGACTCCCAGACCCAGTACTTC.

The chain is built from TRBV20-1 and TRBJ2-3; possibly TRBD1 for D (5 bases). CDR1 and CDR2 (germline): DFQATT, SNEGSKA (reference sequence). The V and J ends lost 3 bases and 0 bases respectively, with 13 bases between them. This CDR3 spans 15 amino acids. CDR3: CSASVGPGSTDTQYF. CDR3 in DNA: TGCAGTGCTAGTGTCGGCCCAGGGAGCACAGATACGCAGTATTTT.

The rearrangement links TRBV30 to TRBJ2-7, with 9 positions matching TRBD1. J gave up 9 bases and V 4 bases, and 7 bases lay outside the gene matches. Germline V CDR1 and CDR2: GTSNPN, SVGIG (reference sequence). The CDR3 loop spans 12 amino acids. The CDR3 region is CAWMGTGYSQYF. DNA of the CDR3: TGTGCCTGGATGGGGACAGGGTACTCGCAGTACTTC.

This clone has a single count. The rearrangement uses TRBV20-1 and TRBJ1-6; possible D gene TRBD1, 6 bases. The length of the CDR3 is 15 residues. V lost 3 bases to trimming and J lost 6 bases, with 15 bases between them. In germline, CDR1 is DFQATT, CDR2 SNEGSKA (reference sequence). CDR3 sequence (DNA): TGCAGTGCTAGTTACGGACAGAGAGCTAATTCACCCCTCCACTTT. Translating gives CSASYGQRANSPLHF.

The chain uses TRBV19 and TRBJ1-2; 9 nucleotides line up with TRBD1. V was clipped by 1 base and J by 7 bases; unmatched bases: 4. Germline loops: CDR1 LNHDA, CDR2 SQIVND (reference sequence). CDR3 length equals 14 residues. The CDR3 DNA follows: TGTGCCAGTAGTATAGGGGACAGGGATGGTGGCTACACCTTC. Its protein product is CASSIGDRDGGYTF. The whole variable domain, remainder taken from reference TRBV19 and TRBJ1-2, is DGGITQSPKYLFRKEGQNVTLSCEQNLNHDAMYWYRQDPGQGLRLIYYSQIVNDFQKGDIAEGYSVSREKKESFPLTVTSAQKNPTAFYLCASSIGDRDGGYTFGSGTRLTVV.

This chain uses TRBV21-1 with TRBJ2-7; the table gives TRBD1 as D, unverified against the DNA. TRBV21-1 is termed a pseudogene. The CDR3 runs 15 residues. CDR3 loop: CASTKDMARNYEQYF. The CDR3 nucleotides read TGTGCCAGCACGAAGGACATGGCCCGAAACTACGAGCAGTACTTC.

The chain couples TRBV4-2 to TRBJ1-3; the D is unclear. The CDR3 is made up of 17 amino acids. Germline assignment: CDR1 LGHNA and CDR2 YNFKEQ. V was clipped by 0 bases and J by 0 bases, with 12 bases between them. This CDR3 reads CASSQDGSRNSGNTIYF. Written as DNA, the CDR3 is TGTGCCAGCAGCCAAGACGGAAGTCGCAACTCTGGAAACACCATATATTTT.

In this sample, this clone turned up once. This chain's CDR3 is CASSTDRTSGNTIYF. In nucleotides, the CDR3 is TGTGCCAGTAGTACCGACCGAACCTCTGGAAACACCATATATTTT. The chain employs TRBV19 and TRBJ1-3; the D is unclear. The germline V gene has CDR1 LNHDA and CDR2 SQIVND (reference sequence). The CDR3 is 15 amino acids. Trimming pared 4 bases from V and 0 bases from J, leaving 10 bases between.

The gene calls are TRBV11-3 and TRBJ1-2, with D possibly being TRBD1 (5 bases). V was clipped by 10 bases and J by 4 bases, with 13 bases between them. Germline V gene lookup returns CDR1 SGHNT and CDR2 YENEEA. The CDR3 sequence is 12 residues long. CDR3 protein: CATFWGIYGYTF. The CDR3 region has the DNA TGTGCCACCTTCTGGGGCATCTATGGCTACACCTTC.

The chain recombines TRBV7-2 with TRBJ1-3, with D possibly TRBD1 on 5 matching bases. Germline assignment: CDR1 SGHTA and CDR2 FQGNSA. The CDR3 has 14 residues. V was cut by 5 bases and J by 3 bases, with 11 bases left in between. The CDR3 coding sequence is TGTGCCAGCAGCCTCTTGGGGGATGGAAACACCATATATTTT. Protein: CASSLLGDGNTIYF.

This clone occurred a few times. This chain connects TRBV12-3 or TRBV12-4 to TRBJ1-2, with D perhaps TRBD1 (5 bases). The CDR3 sequence is 11 residues long. The V end lost 5 bases, the J end lost 6 bases, and 7 bases lay between the germline ends. The CDR3 DNA follows: TGTGCCAGCAGTCGGGACCATGGCTACACCTTC. Its translation is CASSRDHGYTF.

The chain uses TRBV3-1 (or the pseudogene TRBV3-2) and TRBJ1-4; D is uncertain. CDR1 is LGHDT, CDR2 YNNKEL, per germline (reference sequence). With 3 bases removed from V and 7 bases from J, the gap between germline ends came to 18 bases. The CDR3 extends over 16 amino acids. The CDR3 bases are TGTGCCAGCAGCCACGACAATATCCCTGGGAGTGAAAAACTGTTTTTT. It translates to CASSHDNIPGSEKLFF.

The chain joins TRBV6-1 to TRBJ1-6, with D perhaps matching TRBD1 (5 bases). The CDR3 runs 15 residues. V gave up 2 bases and J gave up 3 bases, with 8 bases separating them. CDR1 and CDR2 from the germline V gene are MNHNS and SASEGT. The CDR3 spells CASSETGLYNSPLHF. DNA of the CDR3: TGTGCCAGCAGTGAAACAGGACTCTATAATTCACCCCTCCACTTT.

The chain has TRBV4-1 and TRBJ2-5; 9 bases map to TRBD2. Per germline, CDR1 MGHRA and CDR2 YSYEKL. The ends lost 0 bases at V and 5 bases at J; junction bases unmatched: 7. The CDR3 runs to 16 residues. CDR3 protein: CASSQDPAGGQETQYF. In nucleotides, the CDR3 is TGCGCCAGCAGCCAAGATCCAGCGGGGGGCCAGGAGACCCAGTACTTC.

V and J are TRBV14 and TRBJ1-2; D not resolved. Trimming stripped 1 base from V and 4 bases from J, with 10 bases between. Germline CDR1 and CDR2: SGHDN and FVKESK. The CDR3 covers 14 residues. CDR3 sequence reads: CASSQAQDGYGYTF. CDR3 DNA sequence: TGTGCCAGCAGCCAAGCTCAGGATGGCTATGGCTACACCTTC.

V usage is TRBV30 and J usage is TRBJ1-3, with 7 bases lining up with TRBD1. This CDR3 is built from 14 residues. V shed 8 bases, J shed 0 bases, and the junction held 7 bases outside the gene matches. Germline V gene data show CDR1 as GTSNPN and CDR2 as SVGIG (reference sequence). The CDR3 protein is CAGQQGNSGNTIYF. DNA of the CDR3: TGTGCCGGTCAACAGGGGAACTCTGGAAACACCATATATTTT.

This sequence joins TRBV9 and TRBJ1-5, with D perhaps matching TRBD1 (5 bases). Trimming took off 4 bases at V and 4 bases at J, with 18 bases between the two ends. CDR1 and CDR2 (germline): SGDLS, YYNGEE. The length of the CDR3 is 16 residues. CDR3: CASSLGGGDVNQPQHF. As DNA, the CDR3 is TGTGCCAGCAGCCTCGGGGGAGGGGACGTAAATCAGCCCCAGCATTTT.

The gene calls are TRBV10-1 and TRBJ2-1; 7 bases map to TRBD1. With V trimmed by 4 bases and J by 4 bases, 10 bases remained unmatched. The CDR3 is 16 residues long. Germline CDR1 and CDR2: WNHNN and SYGVQD (reference sequence). CDR3 amino acids: CASSGRNRGVYNEQFF. DNA for the CDR3: TGCGCCAGCAGTGGCCGGAACAGGGGAGTGTACAATGAGCAGTTCTTC.

The rearrangement uses TRBV13 and TRBJ2-2, with 7 bases fitting TRBD1. The V gene's germline CDR1 is PRHDT and CDR2 FYEKMQ (reference sequence). Germline trimming cut 5 bases from V and 6 bases from J; bases unmatched to any gene: 12. This CDR3 is 16 amino acids long. The CDR3 loop is CASSPRQGGYSGELFF. Here the CDR3 DNA reads TGTGCCAGCAGCCCAAGACAGGGTGGTTACTCCGGGGAGCTGTTTTTT.

The chain couples TRBV10-2 to TRBJ1-2; D may be TRBD1 (6 bases). V was clipped by 8 bases and J by 6 bases, with 16 bases between them. CDR3 length equals 13 residues. In germline, CDR1 is WSHSY, CDR2 SAAADI. The CDR3 reads CASLQGRSDGYTF. For the CDR3, the DNA is TGCGCCAGCTTACAGGGAAGGTCGGATGGCTACACCTTC.

The rearrangement links TRBV5-1 to TRBJ1-2, with 11 bases matching TRBD1. This CDR3 is 14 amino acids long. In germline, CDR1 is SGHRS, CDR2 YFSETQ. Trimming took 4 bases from V and 4 from J; bases not matched to a gene: 3. The chain's CDR3 is CASSGTGGAYGYTF. CDR3 bases: TGCGCCAGCAGCGGGACAGGGGGAGCCTATGGCTACACCTTC.

The chain links TRBV9 to TRBJ1-2; a weak D match, TRBD1 (6 bases). The CDR3 covers 16 residues. The V end was cut by 3 bases, the J end by 1 base, with 16 bases between. In germline, CDR1 is SGDLS, CDR2 YYNGEE. CDR3 sequence reads: CASSGNTGWVNYGYTF. In DNA form, the CDR3 reads TGTGCCAGCAGCGGAAACACAGGGTGGGTTAACTATGGCTACACCTTC.

The chain employs TRBV9 and TRBJ1-4; D ambiguous. The CDR3 runs to 14 residues. Germline V lookup: CDR1 SGDLS, CDR2 YYNGEE. V dropped 0 bases and J dropped 7 bases, with 10 bases sitting between them. CDR3: CASSVDAGFEKLFF. The CDR3 DNA sequence: TGTGCCAGCAGCGTAGATGCAGGTTTTGAAAAACTGTTTTTT.

V usage is TRBV14 and J usage is TRBJ2-1; D call uncertain. Germline CDR1 is SGHDN and CDR2 is FVKESK. V was cut by 4 bases and J by 6 bases, with 10 bases left in between. This CDR3 is built from 13 residues. The CDR3 here is CASSPHGINEQFF. The DNA for the CDR3 is TGTGCCAGCAGCCCCCATGGGATCAATGAGCAGTTCTTC. The variable domain in full, completed from reference TRBV14 and TRBJ2-1, reads EAGVTQFPSHSVIEKGQTVTLRCDPISGHDNLYWYRRVMGKEIKFLLHFVKESKQDESGMPNNRFLAERTGGTYSTLKVQPAELEDSGVYFCASSPHGINEQFFGPGTRLTVL.

The chain combines TRBV25-1 with TRBJ1-2; possible D gene TRBD1, 6 bases. The germline gives CDR1 MGHDK, CDR2 SYGVNS. This CDR3 spans 17 amino acids. V was trimmed by 8 bases and J by 0 bases, leaving 22 bases between them. CDR3 bases: TGTGCCAGCGGCCCTCCAGGGGCTCCCTTAGCTAACTATGGCTACACCTTC. The encoded protein is CASGPPGAPLANYGYTF.

This clone was detected a few times. J is TRBJ1-5 and V is TRBV6-1, with D unclear. Germline V gene data show CDR1 as MNHNS and CDR2 as SASEGT. V lost 1 base, J lost 9 bases, and 13 bases lay in between. The CDR3 extends over 14 amino acids. CDR3 loop: CASSEGFPLGPQHF. CDR3 nucleotide sequence: TGTGCCAGCAGTGAAGGGTTTCCCCTCGGGCCCCAGCATTTT.